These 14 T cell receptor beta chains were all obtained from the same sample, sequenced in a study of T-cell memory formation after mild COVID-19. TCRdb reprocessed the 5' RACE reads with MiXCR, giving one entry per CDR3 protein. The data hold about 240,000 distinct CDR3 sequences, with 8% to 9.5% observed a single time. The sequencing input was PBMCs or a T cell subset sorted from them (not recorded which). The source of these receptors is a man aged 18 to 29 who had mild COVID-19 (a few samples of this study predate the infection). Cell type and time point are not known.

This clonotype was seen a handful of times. Here the CDR3 DNA reads TGTGCCAGCAGCCGTCTGGGACAGGGTAACAATGAGCAGTTCTTC. Its protein product is CASSRLGQGNNEQFF. The chain links TRBV5-4 to TRBJ2-1; TRBD1 matches at 9 bases. The CDR3 has 15 amino acids. Germline V gene lookup returns CDR1 SGHNT and CDR2 YYREEE (reference sequence). V was pared by 4 bases and J by 5 bases, with 7 bases of the junction left unmatched.

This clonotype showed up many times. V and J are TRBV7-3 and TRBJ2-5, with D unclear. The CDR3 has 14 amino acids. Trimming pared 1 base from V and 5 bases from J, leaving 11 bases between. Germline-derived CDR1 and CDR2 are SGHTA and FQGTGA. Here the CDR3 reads CASSLNAGRETQYF. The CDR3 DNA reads TGTGCCAGCAGCTTAAACGCTGGGCGGGAGACCCAGTACTTC.

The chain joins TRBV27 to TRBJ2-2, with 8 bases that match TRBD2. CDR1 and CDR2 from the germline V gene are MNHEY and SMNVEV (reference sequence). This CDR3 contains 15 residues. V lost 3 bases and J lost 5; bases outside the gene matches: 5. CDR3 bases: TGTGCCAGCAGTTTGACTAGCGCGGTGACCGGGGAGCTGTTTTTT. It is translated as CASSLTSAVTGELFF.

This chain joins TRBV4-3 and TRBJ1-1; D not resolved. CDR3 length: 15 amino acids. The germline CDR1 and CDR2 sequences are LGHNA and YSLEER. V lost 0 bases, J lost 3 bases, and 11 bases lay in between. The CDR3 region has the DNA TGCGCCAGCAGCCAAGAAAATAGCCTGGACACTGAAGCTTTCTTT. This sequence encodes CASSQENSLDTEAFF.

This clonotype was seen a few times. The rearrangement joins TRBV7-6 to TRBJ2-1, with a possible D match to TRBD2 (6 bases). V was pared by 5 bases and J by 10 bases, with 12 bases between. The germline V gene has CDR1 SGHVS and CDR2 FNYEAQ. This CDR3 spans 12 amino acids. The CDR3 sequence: CASSLVRGEQFF. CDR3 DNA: TGTGCCAGCAGCCTTGTCCGGGGGGAGCAGTTCTTC.

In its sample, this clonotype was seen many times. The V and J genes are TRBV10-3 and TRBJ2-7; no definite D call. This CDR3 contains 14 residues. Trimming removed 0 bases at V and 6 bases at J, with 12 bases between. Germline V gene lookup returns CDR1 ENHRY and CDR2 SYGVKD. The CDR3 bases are TGTGCCATCAGTGAGTCGTCGAAAGGTCGCGAGCAGTACGTC. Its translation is CAISESSKGREQYV.

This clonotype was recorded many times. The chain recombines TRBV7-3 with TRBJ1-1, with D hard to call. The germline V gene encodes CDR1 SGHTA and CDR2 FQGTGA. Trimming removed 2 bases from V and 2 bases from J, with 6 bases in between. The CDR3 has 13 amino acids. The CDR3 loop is CASSLLTNTEAFF. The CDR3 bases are TGTGCCAGCAGCTTATTGACTAACACTGAAGCTTTCTTT.

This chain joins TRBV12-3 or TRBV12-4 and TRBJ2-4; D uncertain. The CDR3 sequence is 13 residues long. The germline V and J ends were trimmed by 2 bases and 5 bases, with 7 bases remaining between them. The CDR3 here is CASSLQAQNIQYF. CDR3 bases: TGTGCCAGCAGTTTACAGGCACAAAACATTCAGTACTTC.

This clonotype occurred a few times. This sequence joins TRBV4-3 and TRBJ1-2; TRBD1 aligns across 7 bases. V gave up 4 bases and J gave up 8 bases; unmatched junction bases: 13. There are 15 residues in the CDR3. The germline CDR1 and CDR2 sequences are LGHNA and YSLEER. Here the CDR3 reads CASSPQGQGVNGYTF. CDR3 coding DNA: TGCGCCAGCAGCCCCCAGGGGCAGGGGGTGAACGGCTACACCTTC.

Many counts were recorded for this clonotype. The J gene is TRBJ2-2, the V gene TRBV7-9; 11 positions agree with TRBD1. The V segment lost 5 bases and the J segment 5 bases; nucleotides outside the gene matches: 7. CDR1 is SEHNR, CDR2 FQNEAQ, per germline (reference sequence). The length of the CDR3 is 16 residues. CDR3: CASSPFRDRGTGELFF. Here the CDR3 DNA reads TGTGCCAGCAGCCCCTTCCGGGACAGGGGGACCGGGGAGCTGTTTTTT.

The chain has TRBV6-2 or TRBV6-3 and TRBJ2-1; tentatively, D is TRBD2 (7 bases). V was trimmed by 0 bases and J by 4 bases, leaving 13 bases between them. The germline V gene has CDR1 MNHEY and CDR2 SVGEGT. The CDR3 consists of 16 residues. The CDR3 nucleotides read TGTGCCAGCAGTTACTCCCGGCGGGGGCCTTACAATGAGCAGTTCTTC. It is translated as CASSYSRRGPYNEQFF.

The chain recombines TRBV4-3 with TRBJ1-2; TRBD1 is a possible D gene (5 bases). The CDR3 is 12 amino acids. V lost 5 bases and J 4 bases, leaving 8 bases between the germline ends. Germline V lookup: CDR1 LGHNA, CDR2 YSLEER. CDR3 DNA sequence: TGCGCCAGCAGCAGCGGGGCCTATGGCTACACCTTC. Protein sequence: CASSSGAYGYTF.

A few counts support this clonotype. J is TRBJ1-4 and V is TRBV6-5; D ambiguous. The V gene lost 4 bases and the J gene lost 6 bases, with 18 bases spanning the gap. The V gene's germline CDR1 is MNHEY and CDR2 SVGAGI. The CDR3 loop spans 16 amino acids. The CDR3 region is CASSWSLAHYDEKLFF. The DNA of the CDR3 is TGTGCCAGCAGTTGGAGCCTGGCCCACTACGATGAAAAACTGTTTTTT.

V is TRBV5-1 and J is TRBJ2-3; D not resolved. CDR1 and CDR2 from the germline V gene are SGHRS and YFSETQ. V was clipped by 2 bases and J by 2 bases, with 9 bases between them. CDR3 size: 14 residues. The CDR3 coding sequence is TGCGCCAGCAGCTTCCTAGTTGCCACAGATACGCAGTATTTT. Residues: CASSFLVATDTQYF.